Sequencing of this T cell receptor (beta chain) was carried out in a study of T cells in localized non-small cell lung cancer. Study observations and caveats: Heterogeneity cannot be ruled out, as sequencing used one tumor region only. Adjacent uninvolved lung had the highest clonality, suggesting focused antigen responses. Longer overall survival accompanied higher blood T cell density.

This CDR3 has 14 amino acids. V gave up 1 base and J gave up 5 bases, with 11 bases separating them. Per germline, CDR1 MGHRA and CDR2 YSYEKL. About this clone itself: Its antigen is currently unknown.

The table came from immunoSEQ multiplex PCR; TCRdb's copy has only in-frame clones and leaves some out. The sample contains roughly 90,000 clones, more than 75% of which appear only once. Source: PBMCs, taken before any cancer treatment. This sequence was found in a woman aged 40 to 75 with stage II squamous cell lung carcinoma. V usage is TRBV4-1 and J usage is TRBJ2-5; unclear D gene. DNA of the CDR3: TGCGCCAGCAGCCAAGTTGGAAAACTGGAGACCCAGTACTTC. Its translation is CASSQVGKLETQYF.